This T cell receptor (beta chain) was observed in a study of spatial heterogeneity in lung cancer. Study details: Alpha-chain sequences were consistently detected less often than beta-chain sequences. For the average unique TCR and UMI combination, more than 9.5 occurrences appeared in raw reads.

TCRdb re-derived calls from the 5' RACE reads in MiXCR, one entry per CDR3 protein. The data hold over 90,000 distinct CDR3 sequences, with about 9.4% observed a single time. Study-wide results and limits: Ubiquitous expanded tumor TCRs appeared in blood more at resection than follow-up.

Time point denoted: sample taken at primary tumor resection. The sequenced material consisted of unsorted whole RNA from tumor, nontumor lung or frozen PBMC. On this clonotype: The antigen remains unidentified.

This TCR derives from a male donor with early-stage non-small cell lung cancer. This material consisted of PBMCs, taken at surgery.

For the CDR3, the DNA is TGTGCCAGCAGCCGGAGCGGGGGGGCCTCCTACAATGAGCAGTTCTTC. It codes for CASSRSGGASYNEQFF. The J gene is TRBJ2-1, the V gene TRBV12-3 or TRBV12-4, with TRBD2 matching 10 bases. V was clipped by 6 bases and J by 0 bases; unmatched bases: 5. The CDR3 runs 16 residues.